A single sample is the source of the 12 T cell receptor beta chains below, sequenced in a study of blood T cell repertoires in COVID-19. The method was immunoSEQ multiplex PCR; TCRdb's version includes in-frame clones alone and lacks a portion of them. The sample has tens of thousands of clones; more than 75% are singletons. Source material: peripheral blood. The receptors originated from a human donor in a cohort sampled during active COVID-19.

V usage is TRBV2 and J usage is TRBJ2-7, with D possibly TRBD2 on 5 matching bases. Germline values: CDR1 SNHLY, CDR2 FYNNEI. This CDR3 region has 13 residues. The germline V and J ends were trimmed by 7 bases and 7 bases, with 17 bases remaining between them. CDR3 DNA sequence: TGTGCCAGCACCGGAGGCCTCTCGGGGGAGCAGTACTTC. It yields the protein CASTGGLSGEQYF. The full variable domain, its missing parts supplied by reference TRBV2 and TRBJ2-7, is EPEVTQTPSHQVTQMGQEVILRCVPISNHLYFYWYRQILGQKVEFLVSFYNNEISEKSEIFDDQFSVERPDGSNFTLKIRSTKLEDSAMYFCASTGGLSGEQYFGPGTRLTVT.

V gene TRBV19 combines with J gene TRBJ2-7; TRBD2 agrees at 14 bases. The CDR3 runs to 18 residues. The germline V gene has CDR1 LNHDA and CDR2 SQIVND (reference sequence). The junction had 11 bases not matched to a gene; V was cut back by 3 bases and J by 4 bases. CDR3 sequence: CASSIGTSGSGGVYEQYF. The CDR3 DNA sequence: TGTGCCAGTAGTATTGGGACTAGCGGGAGCGGTGGCGTTTACGAGCAGTACTTC.

This sequence joins TRBV3-1 (or the pseudogene TRBV3-2) and TRBJ2-1; 8 bases are a match to TRBD1. J lost 5 bases, V lost 1 base, and 7 bases had no gene match. The CDR3 sequence is 16 residues long. Per the germline V gene, CDR1 is LGHDT and CDR2 is YNNKEL (reference sequence). The DNA for the CDR3 is TGTGCCAGCAGCCAAGGCTGGGACAGGAGAAACAATGAGCAGTTCTTC. Protein: CASSQGWDRRNNEQFF.

The genes are TRBV11-2 and TRBJ2-1; D is undetermined. Germline CDR1 SGHAT, CDR2 FQNNGV. This CDR3 has 12 residues. V dropped 1 base and J dropped 7 bases, with 5 bases sitting between them. CDR3 sequence: CASSLAPNEQFF. Here the CDR3 DNA reads TGTGCCAGCAGCTTAGCCCCAAATGAGCAGTTCTTC.

This clone has a handful of counts. The V and J genes are TRBV5-6 and TRBJ1-1; TRBD1 is a possible D gene (5 bases). Between the trimmed V and J ends, which lost 2 bases and 13 bases, there was a span of 15 bases. This CDR3 is 12 amino acids long. Germline CDR1 and CDR2: SGHDT and YYEEEE. This CDR3 is CASSLFRRGDFF. The CDR3 coding sequence is TGTGCCAGCAGCTTATTCAGGCGGGGGGATTTCTTT. Together with reference TRBV5-6 and TRBJ1-1, the CDR3 gives the full variable domain: DAGVTQSPTHLIKTRGQQVTLRCSPKSGHDTVSWYQQALGQGPQFIFQYYEEEERQRGNFPDRFSGHQFPNYSSELNVNALLLGDSALYLCASSLFRRGDFFGQGTRLTVV.

This rearrangement joins TRBV7-8 to TRBJ2-1; D perhaps matches TRBD2 (6 bases). This CDR3 comprises 15 residues. The germline V gene has CDR1 SGHVS and CDR2 FQNEAQ. V lost 4 bases to trimming and J lost 4 bases, with 14 bases between them. The CDR3 sequence: CASSWDSKLYNEQFF. The CDR3 coding sequence is TGTGCCAGCAGCTGGGACTCAAAATTATACAATGAGCAGTTCTTC.

The chain links TRBV30 to TRBJ1-3; D remains ambiguous. The germline CDR1 and CDR2 sequences are GTSNPN and SVGIG (reference sequence). This CDR3 spans 11 amino acids. V was trimmed by 4 bases and J by 4 bases, leaving 5 bases between them. The CDR3 loop is CAWTLGNTIYF. As DNA, the CDR3 is TGTGCCTGGACCCTCGGAAACACCATATATTTT.

The chain combines TRBV2 with TRBJ1-2; weak D call: TRBD1 (5 bases). The CDR3 runs 12 residues. V was shortened by 7 bases and J by 2 bases, with 8 bases between the two germline ends. Germline-derived CDR1 and CDR2 are SNHLY and FYNNEI. The CDR3 region has the DNA TGTGCCAGCACGGACATAAACTATGGCTACACCTTC. Its protein is CASTDINYGYTF.

The CDR3 here is CASSAGQGNHEQYF. Here the CDR3 DNA reads TGCGCCAGCAGCGCGGGACAGGGGAACCACGAGCAGTACTTC. The chain couples TRBV10-1 to TRBJ2-7; 10 nucleotides line up with TRBD1. CDR1 is WNHNN and CDR2 is SYGVQD in the germline V gene (reference sequence). V dropped 6 bases and J dropped 5; count of bases not matched to a gene: 7. CDR3 length equals 14 residues.

The chain employs TRBV5-1 and TRBJ2-5; 12 bases agree with TRBD2. CDR1 is SGHRS, CDR2 YFSETQ, per germline. V was clipped by 4 bases and J by 4 bases; unmatched bases: 5. The CDR3 totals 15 residues. The CDR3 protein is CASSPGTSGRETQYF. CDR3 sequence (DNA): TGCGCCAGCAGCCCCGGGACTAGCGGGCGAGAGACCCAGTACTTC.

The chain couples TRBV6-5 to TRBJ2-5; TRBD1 is a possible D gene (5 bases). The ends were cut back, 0 bases at V and 1 base at J, with 12 bases in the middle. This CDR3 is built from 16 residues. Germline values: CDR1 MNHEY, CDR2 SVGAGI. CDR3 sequence: CASSYSAPGSQETQYF. CDR3 nucleotides: TGTGCCAGCAGTTACTCGGCTCCAGGGTCCCAAGAGACCCAGTACTTC.

This rearrangement joins TRBV11-2 to TRBJ2-5; D is unresolved. Germline assignment: CDR1 SGHAT and CDR2 FQNNGV. V lost 0 bases, J lost 4 bases, and 12 bases lay in between. The CDR3 contains 15 residues. Here the CDR3 reads CASSLDPGVGETQYF. The CDR3 nucleotides read TGTGCCAGCAGCTTAGATCCGGGTGTAGGAGAGACCCAGTACTTC.